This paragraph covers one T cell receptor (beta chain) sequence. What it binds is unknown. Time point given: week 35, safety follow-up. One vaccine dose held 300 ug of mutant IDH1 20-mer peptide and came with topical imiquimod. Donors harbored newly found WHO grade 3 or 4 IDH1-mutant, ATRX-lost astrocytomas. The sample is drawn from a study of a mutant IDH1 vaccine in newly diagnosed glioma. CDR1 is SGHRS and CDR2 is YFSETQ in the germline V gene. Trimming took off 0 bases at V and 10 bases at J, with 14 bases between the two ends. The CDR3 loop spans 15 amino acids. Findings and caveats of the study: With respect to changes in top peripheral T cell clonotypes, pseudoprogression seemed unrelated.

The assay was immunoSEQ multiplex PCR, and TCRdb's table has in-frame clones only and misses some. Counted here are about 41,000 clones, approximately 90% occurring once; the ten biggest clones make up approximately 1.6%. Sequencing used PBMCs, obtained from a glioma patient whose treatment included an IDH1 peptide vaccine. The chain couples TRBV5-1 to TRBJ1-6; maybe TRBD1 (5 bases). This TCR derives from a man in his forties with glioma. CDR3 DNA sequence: TGCGCCAGCAGCTTGGCCTGGGGCTCTGGCTCACCCCTCCACTTT. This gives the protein CASSLAWGSGSPLHF.